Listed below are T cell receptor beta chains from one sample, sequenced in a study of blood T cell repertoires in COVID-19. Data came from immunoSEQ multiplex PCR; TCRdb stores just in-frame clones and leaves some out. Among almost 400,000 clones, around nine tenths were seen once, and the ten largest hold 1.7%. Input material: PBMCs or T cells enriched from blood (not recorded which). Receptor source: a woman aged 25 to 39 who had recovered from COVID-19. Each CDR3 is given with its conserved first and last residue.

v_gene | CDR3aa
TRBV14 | CASSHASAQYF
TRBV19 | CASSITGGVPGANVLTF
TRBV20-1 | CSASPGVVTEAFF
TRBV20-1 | CSASPQNYGYTF
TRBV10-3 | CAISESGTGYGYTF
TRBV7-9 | CASTPSLAAFF
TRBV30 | CAWSPLLGNTIYF
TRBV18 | CASSSLRTRPGANVLTF
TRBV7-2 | CASSLGGGGTLYYEQYF
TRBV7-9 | CASSSAFRSPEPPLHF
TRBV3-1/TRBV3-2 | CASSQDNRANEKLFF
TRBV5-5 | CASSDGTIPSTDTQYF
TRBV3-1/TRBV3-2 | CASRGRGGVEKLFF
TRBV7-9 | CASSLAGDTPEQFF
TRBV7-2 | CASSLSPRTVSPYYEQYF
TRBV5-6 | CASSFRQGADNSPLHF
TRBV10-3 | CAIRTGTTGELFF
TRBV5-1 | CASSSDSTYEQYF
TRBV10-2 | CASSSPTANYGYTF
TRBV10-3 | CAISLSGNSYEQYF
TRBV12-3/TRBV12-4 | CASSRTDYEKLFF
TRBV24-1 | CATSESGAPSTDTQYF
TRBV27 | CASSSGPPSGGYEQYF
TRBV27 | CASSLYNRGVFIRAFF